This TCR beta chain was observed in a study of long-term antiretroviral therapy in people with HIV. General study findings and limits: Clones that expanded before ART (that is, prior to treatment) dominated the repertoire at all time points. Absence of data on ART adherence, viral resistance or therapy changes was noted. Blood dating 2004 to 2017 may reflect older ART regimens.

Sequencing relied on immunoSEQ assay v3.0, run at survey level. The data were produced by immunoSEQ multiplex PCR, yet TCRdb's version contains in-frame clones alone and is incomplete. The sample gives 40,000 to 45,000 clones, nearly 95% of which show up once; 2.7% is in the top ten. The samples comprised about 1-10 million cryopreserved PBMC ahead of DNA extraction. In regard to this clone: Its antigen is not identified.

Germline-derived CDR1 and CDR2 are MRHNA and SNTAGT. The CDR3 is made up of 15 amino acids. With V trimmed by 0 bases and J by 8 bases, 4 bases remained unmatched. The receptor comes from a woman in her 50s with HIV. V usage is TRBV6-4 and J usage is TRBJ2-1; 10 bases are shared with TRBD2. Source: unsorted PBMCs, taken 3.7 years after starting antiretroviral therapy. CDR3 sequence: CASSDSSGGAHEQFF. In DNA form, the CDR3 reads TGTGCCAGCAGTGACTCCAGCGGGGGGGCCCATGAGCAGTTCTTC.